The 11 T cell receptor beta chains listed next were all sequenced from one sample in a study of shared clonotypes between healthy human individuals (dated by TCRdb to 2020 to 2021). To prepare the library, the immunoSEQ multiplex PCR assay was applied. In its TCRdb copy, this immuneACCESS table keeps in-frame sequences only and misses some clones. Where compared with another copy, unresolved V genes explain less than half of these, and the others have no known cause. The table for this sample lists 2 million to 2.5 million clones; roughly 95% of them were counted only once. Over 0.1% of the sample belongs to the ten largest clones. Input material: naive CD4+ T cells sorted from blood. The cell subset or site label, read with the paper, signifies: CD45RA+ positively selected. The receptors were sampled from a man between 18 and 35 years old in good health.

This clone was recorded once. The chain links TRBV5-4 to TRBJ1-1; D is uncertain. Germline CDR1 SGHNT, CDR2 YYREEE (reference sequence). There are 16 residues in the CDR3. The ends were cut back, 4 bases at V and 0 bases at J, with 16 bases in the middle. The CDR3 region has the DNA TGTGCCAGCAGCCGTGGGTCTAGCAGGATGAACACTGAAGCTTTCTTT. Residues: CASSRGSSRMNTEAFF.

The rearrangement joins TRBV15 to TRBJ2-3, with TRBD2 identical over 9 bases. Germline CDR1 is LNHNV and CDR2 is YYDKDF (reference sequence). V shed 6 bases, J shed 6 bases, and the junction held 16 bases outside the gene matches. The CDR3 spans 17 residues. In DNA, the CDR3 is TGTGCCACCAGATCCCCGGGGGTATTAGCGGGAGCGGATACGCAGTATTTT. It codes for CATRSPGVLAGADTQYF.

This chain links TRBV9 with TRBJ2-3; TRBD2 might be the D (5 bases). The CDR3 is 13 residues long. Trimming removed 0 bases at V and 5 bases at J, with 7 bases between. The germline V gene encodes CDR1 SGDLS and CDR2 YYNGEE. CDR3 amino acids: CASSVAGKDTQYF. CDR3 coding DNA: TGTGCCAGCAGCGTAGCGGGGAAAGATACGCAGTATTTT.

The chain uses TRBV5-4 and TRBJ2-1; TRBD1 agrees at 9 bases. The J segment lost 3 bases and the V segment lost 5 bases, leaving 9 bases of the junction unmatched. Germline assignment: CDR1 SGHNT and CDR2 YYREEE (reference sequence). This CDR3 region has 16 residues. The CDR3 is CASSLAGTGNYNEQFF. The CDR3 region has the DNA TGTGCCAGCAGTTTAGCCGGGACAGGGAACTACAATGAGCAGTTCTTC.

The DNA for the CDR3 is TGTGCCTGGAGTGACGGGATCGAGCAGTACTTC. Translated, it gives CAWSDGIEQYF. This chain connects TRBV30 to TRBJ2-7, with D perhaps matching TRBD2 (5 bases). Looked up from germline, CDR1 is GTSNPN and CDR2 is SVGIG (reference sequence). Trimming took off 1 base at V and 6 bases at J, with 7 bases between the two ends. This CDR3 is 11 amino acids long.

As concerns this clone: A junction boundary mismatches the germline segment, possibly from a read error. This chain connects TRBV18 to TRBJ2-7, with D possibly TRBD2 on 5 matching bases. CDR1 is KGHSH, CDR2 LQKENI, per germline. The CDR3 consists of 12 residues. Written as DNA, the CDR3 is TGTGCCAGCTCACCACCGTCCGGGGAAGTAAACTTC. Residues: CASSPPSGEVNF.

This clone showed up just once. The chain is built from TRBV5-6 and TRBJ1-6, with D unclear. The CDR3 has 17 residues. Trimming stripped 0 bases from V and 2 bases from J, with 12 bases between. The germline CDR1 and CDR2 sequences are SGHDT and YYEEEE. The CDR3 nucleotides are TGTGCCAGCAGCTTGGCCGGGCAGAGCACCTATAATTCACCCCTCCACTTT. Translating gives CASSLAGQSTYNSPLHF.

This rearrangement joins TRBV7-2 to TRBJ2-1; 11 bases are a match to TRBD2. J lost 3 bases, V lost 5 bases, and 3 bases had no gene match. Germline values: CDR1 SGHTA, CDR2 FQGNSA. The CDR3 is 15 amino acids. As DNA, the CDR3 is TGTGCCAGCAGCCGACTAGCGGGACTCTACAATGAGCAGTTCTTC. Its translation: CASSRLAGLYNEQFF. The full variable domain, completed using reference TRBV7-2 and TRBJ2-1, is GAGVSQSPSNKVTEKGKDVELRCDPISGHTALYWYRQSLGQGLEFLIYFQGNSAPDKSGLPSDRFSAERTGGSVSTLTIQRTQQEDSAVYLCASSRLAGLYNEQFFGPGTRLTVL.

This sequence joins TRBV5-6 and TRBJ2-5; tentative D call: TRBD1 (6 bases). CDR1 is SGHDT, CDR2 YYEEEE, per germline. This CDR3 comprises 15 residues. Between the trimmed V and J ends, which lost 0 bases and 1 base, there was a span of 10 bases. The CDR3 DNA reads as TGTGCCAGCAGCTTGGGACAGGTCTTCCAAGAGACCCAGTACTTC. Translated: CASSLGQVFQETQYF.

V is TRBV19 and J is TRBJ1-5; 7 bases align to TRBD1. V was pared by 2 bases and J by 0 bases, with 13 bases of the junction left unmatched. The CDR3 runs 19 residues. Germline lookup yields CDR1 LNHDA and CDR2 SQIVND (reference sequence). CDR3 in DNA: TGTGCCAGTAGTATACGTCCGGGACAGCGAATTAATAGCAATCAGCCCCAGCATTTT. This encodes CASSIRPGQRINSNQPQHF.

In its sample, this clone was seen once. This chain connects TRBV30 to TRBJ2-1, with 8 nucleotides matching TRBD1. Germline V gene lookup returns CDR1 GTSNPN and CDR2 SVGIG (reference sequence). The CDR3 consists of 18 residues. V lost 2 bases, J lost 6 bases, and 18 bases stayed unmatched. The CDR3 DNA is TGTGCCTGGAGTTTTCTGCGAGGACAGGGAAAAAAGGGCAATGAGCAGTTCTTC. Its protein is CAWSFLRGQGKKGNEQFF. The full variable domain, completed using reference TRBV30 and TRBJ2-1, is SQTIHQWPATLVQPVGSPLSLECTVEGTSNPNLYWYRQAAGRGLQLLFYSVGIGQISSEVPQNLSASRPQDRQFILSSKKLLLSDSGFYLCAWSFLRGQGKKGNEQFFGPGTRLTVL.